What follows is one T cell receptor beta chain and its context. This sample stems from a study of identical twins. TCRdb re-analysed the 5' RACE reads in MiXCR, keeping a single row per CDR3 protein. The sample shows about 520,000 distinct CDR3 sequences, 20% to 25% of them seen only once. Germline V gives CDR1 DFQATT, CDR2 SNEGSKA (reference sequence). This CDR3 has 15 amino acids. V was pared by 5 bases and J by 7 bases, with 10 bases of the junction left unmatched. These data were likewise used in another study, on T cells expressing NK-cell markers.

The chain couples TRBV20-1 to TRBJ2-1; 11 nucleotides match TRBD1. This sequence was found in a woman aged 18-30 years in good health. The sequenced material came from CD4+ T cells sorted from blood. The chain's CDR3 is CSAGAGTGGLNEQFF. Here the CDR3 DNA reads TGCAGTGCTGGCGCCGGGACAGGGGGTTTAAATGAGCAGTTCTTC.